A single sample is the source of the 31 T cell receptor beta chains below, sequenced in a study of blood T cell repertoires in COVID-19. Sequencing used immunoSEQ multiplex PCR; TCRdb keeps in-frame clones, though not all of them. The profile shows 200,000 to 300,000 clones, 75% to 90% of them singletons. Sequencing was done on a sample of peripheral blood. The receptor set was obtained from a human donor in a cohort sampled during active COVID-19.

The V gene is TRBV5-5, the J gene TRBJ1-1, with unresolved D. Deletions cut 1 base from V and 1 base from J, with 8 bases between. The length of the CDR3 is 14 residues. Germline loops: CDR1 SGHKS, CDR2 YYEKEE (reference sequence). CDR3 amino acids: CASSLIPQNTEAFF. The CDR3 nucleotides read TGTGCCAGCAGCTTGATCCCCCAGAACACTGAAGCTTTCTTT. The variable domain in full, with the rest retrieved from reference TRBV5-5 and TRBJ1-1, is DAGVTQSPTHLIKTRGQQVTLRCSPISGHKSVSWYQQVLGQGPQFIFQYYEKEERGRGNFPDRFSARQFPNYSSELNVNALLLGDSALYLCASSLIPQNTEAFFGQGTRLTVV.

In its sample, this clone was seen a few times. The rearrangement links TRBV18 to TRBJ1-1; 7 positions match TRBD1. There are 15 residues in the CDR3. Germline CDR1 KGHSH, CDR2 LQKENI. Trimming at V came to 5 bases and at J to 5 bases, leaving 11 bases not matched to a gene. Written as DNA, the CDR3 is TGTGCCAGCTCAAGAAAGGACAGGACAATAACTGAAGCTTTCTTT. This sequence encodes CASSRKDRTITEAFF. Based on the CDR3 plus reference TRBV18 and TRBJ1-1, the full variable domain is NAGVMQNPRHLVRRRGQEARLRCSPMKGHSHVYWYRQLPEEGLKFMVYLQKENIIDESGMPKERFSAEFPKEGPSILRIQQVVRGDSAAYFCASSRKDRTITEAFFGQGTRLTVV.

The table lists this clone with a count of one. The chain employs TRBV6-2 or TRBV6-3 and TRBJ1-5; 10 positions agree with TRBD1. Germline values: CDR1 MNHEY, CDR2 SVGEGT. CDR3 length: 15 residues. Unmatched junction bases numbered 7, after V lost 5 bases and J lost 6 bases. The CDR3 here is CASSAGQGFGQPQHF. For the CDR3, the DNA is TGTGCCAGCAGTGCGGGACAGGGGTTTGGTCAGCCCCAGCATTTT.

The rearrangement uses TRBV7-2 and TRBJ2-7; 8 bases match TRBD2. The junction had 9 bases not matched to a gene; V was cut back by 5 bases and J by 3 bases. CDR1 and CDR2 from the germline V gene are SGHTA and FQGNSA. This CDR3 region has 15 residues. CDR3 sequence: CASSPAGVPYYEQYF. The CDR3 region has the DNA TGTGCCAGCAGCCCAGCGGGGGTCCCATACTACGAGCAGTACTTC.

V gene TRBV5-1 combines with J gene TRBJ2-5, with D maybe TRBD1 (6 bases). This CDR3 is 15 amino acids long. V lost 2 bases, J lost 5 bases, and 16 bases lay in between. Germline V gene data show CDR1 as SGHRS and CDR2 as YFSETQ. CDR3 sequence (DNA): TGCGCCAGCAGCTTCCAGGGGAACGAAGGGGAGACCCAGTACTTC. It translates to CASSFQGNEGETQYF. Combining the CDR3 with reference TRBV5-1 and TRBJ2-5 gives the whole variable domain KAGVTQTPRYLIKTRGQQVTLSCSPISGHRSVSWYQQTPGQGLQFLFEYFSETQRNKGNFPGRFSGRQFSNSRSEMNVSTLELGDSALYLCASSFQGNEGETQYFGPGTRLLVL.

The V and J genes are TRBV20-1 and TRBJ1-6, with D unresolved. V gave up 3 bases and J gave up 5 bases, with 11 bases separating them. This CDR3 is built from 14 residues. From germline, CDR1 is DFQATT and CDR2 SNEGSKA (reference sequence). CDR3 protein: CSASRQLDNSPLHF. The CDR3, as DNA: TGCAGTGCTAGTCGTCAGCTAGATAATTCACCCCTCCACTTT.

The CDR3 DNA is TGTGCCAGCAGCCAAGATTTGCGGAGCTCCTATAATTCACCCCTCCACTTT. Amino acid sequence: CASSQDLRSSYNSPLHF. V is TRBV3-1 (or the pseudogene TRBV3-2) and J is TRBJ1-6; D not resolved. There are 17 residues in the CDR3. Germline CDR1 is LGHDT and CDR2 is YNNKEL (reference sequence). V lost 0 bases and J lost 0, with 9 bases in between.

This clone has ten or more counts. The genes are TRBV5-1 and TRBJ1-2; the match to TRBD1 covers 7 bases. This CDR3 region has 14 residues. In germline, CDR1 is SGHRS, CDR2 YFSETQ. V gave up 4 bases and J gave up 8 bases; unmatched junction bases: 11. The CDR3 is CASSPGQAGGGYTF. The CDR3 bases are TGCGCCAGCAGCCCTGGACAGGCCGGAGGGGGCTACACCTTC.

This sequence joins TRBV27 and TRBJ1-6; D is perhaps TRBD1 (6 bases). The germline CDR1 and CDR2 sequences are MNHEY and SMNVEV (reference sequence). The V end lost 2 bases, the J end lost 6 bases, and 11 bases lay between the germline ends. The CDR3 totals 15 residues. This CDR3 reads CASSLMGTPNSPLHF. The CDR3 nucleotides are TGTGCCAGCAGTTTAATGGGGACACCTAATTCACCCCTCCACTTT.

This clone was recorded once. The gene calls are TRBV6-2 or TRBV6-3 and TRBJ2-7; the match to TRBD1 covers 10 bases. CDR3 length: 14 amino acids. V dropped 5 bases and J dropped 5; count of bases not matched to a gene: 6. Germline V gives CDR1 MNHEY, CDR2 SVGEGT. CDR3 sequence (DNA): TGTGCCAGCAGTCCCGGGACAGGGGTCCACGAGCAGTACTTC. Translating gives CASSPGTGVHEQYF.

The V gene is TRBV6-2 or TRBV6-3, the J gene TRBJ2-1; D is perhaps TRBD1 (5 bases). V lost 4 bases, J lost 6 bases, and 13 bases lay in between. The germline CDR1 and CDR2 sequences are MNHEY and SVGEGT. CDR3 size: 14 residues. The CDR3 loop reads CASSSHMGPNEQFF. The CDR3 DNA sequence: TGTGCCAGCAGTTCGCATATGGGGCCCAATGAGCAGTTCTTC.

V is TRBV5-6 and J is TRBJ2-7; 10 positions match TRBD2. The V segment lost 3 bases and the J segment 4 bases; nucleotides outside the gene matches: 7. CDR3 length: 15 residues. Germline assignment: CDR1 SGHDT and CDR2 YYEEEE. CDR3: CASSWIAGGAYEQYF. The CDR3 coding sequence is TGTGCCAGCAGCTGGATAGCGGGGGGAGCTTACGAGCAGTACTTC. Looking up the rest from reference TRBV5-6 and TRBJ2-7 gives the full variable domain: DAGVTQSPTHLIKTRGQQVTLRCSPKSGHDTVSWYQQALGQGPQFIFQYYEEEERQRGNFPDRFSGHQFPNYSSELNVNALLLGDSALYLCASSWIAGGAYEQYFGPGTRLTVT.

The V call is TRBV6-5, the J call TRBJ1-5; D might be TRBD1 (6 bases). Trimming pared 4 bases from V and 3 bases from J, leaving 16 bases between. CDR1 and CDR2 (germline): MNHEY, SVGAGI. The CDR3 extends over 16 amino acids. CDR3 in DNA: TGTGCCAGCAGTTCTCGGACAGTGAAACACAATCAGCCCCAGCATTTT. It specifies CASSSRTVKHNQPQHF.

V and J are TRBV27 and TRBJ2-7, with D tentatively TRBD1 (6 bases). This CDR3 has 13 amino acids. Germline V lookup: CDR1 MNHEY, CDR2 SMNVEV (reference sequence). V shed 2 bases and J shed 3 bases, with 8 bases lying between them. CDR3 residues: CASSLQGYYEQYF. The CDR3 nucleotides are TGTGCCAGCAGTTTACAGGGGTACTACGAGCAGTACTTC.

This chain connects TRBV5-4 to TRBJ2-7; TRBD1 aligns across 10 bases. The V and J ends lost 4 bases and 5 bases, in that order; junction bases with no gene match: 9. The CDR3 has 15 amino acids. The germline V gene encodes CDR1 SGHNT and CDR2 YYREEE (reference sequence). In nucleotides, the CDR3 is TGTGCCAGCAGCAGGAACCGACAGGGGGCGGACGAGCAGTACTTC. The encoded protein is CASSRNRQGADEQYF.

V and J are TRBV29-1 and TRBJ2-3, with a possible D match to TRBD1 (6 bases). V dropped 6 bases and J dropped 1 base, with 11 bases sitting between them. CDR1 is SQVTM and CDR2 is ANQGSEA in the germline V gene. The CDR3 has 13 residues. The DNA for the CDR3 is TGCAGCGTATACAGGGAAGGCACAGATACGCAGTATTTT. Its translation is CSVYREGTDTQYF.

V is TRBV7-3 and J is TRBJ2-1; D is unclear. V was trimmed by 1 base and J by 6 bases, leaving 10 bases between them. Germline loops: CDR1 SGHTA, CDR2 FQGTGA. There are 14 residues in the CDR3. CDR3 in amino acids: CASSLNAASNEQFF. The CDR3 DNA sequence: TGTGCCAGCAGCTTAAATGCGGCTAGCAATGAGCAGTTCTTC.

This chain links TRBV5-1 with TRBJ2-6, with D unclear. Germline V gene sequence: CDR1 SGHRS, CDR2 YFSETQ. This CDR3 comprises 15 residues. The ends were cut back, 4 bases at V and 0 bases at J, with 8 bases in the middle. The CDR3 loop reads CASSVLVSGANVLTF. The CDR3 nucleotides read TGCGCCAGCAGCGTATTAGTCTCTGGGGCCAACGTCCTGACTTTC.

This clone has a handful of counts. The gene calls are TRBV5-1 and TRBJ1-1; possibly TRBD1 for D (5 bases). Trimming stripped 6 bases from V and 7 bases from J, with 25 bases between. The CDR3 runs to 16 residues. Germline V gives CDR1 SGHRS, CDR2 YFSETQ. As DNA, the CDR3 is TGCGCCAGCAACGGCAGTCCGACAGCAAGAACAGGTGAAGCTTTCTTT. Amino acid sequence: CASNGSPTARTGEAFF.

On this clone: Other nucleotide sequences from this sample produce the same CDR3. The CDR3 region is CASSYPGVNQPQHF. Written as DNA, the CDR3 is TGTGCCAGCAGTTACCCAGGGGTAAATCAGCCCCAGCATTTT. This chain connects TRBV6-2 or TRBV6-3 to TRBJ1-5, with D perhaps matching TRBD1 (6 bases). The germline CDR1 and CDR2 sequences are MNHEY and SVGEGT. The CDR3 spans 14 residues. V lost 2 bases and J 4 bases, leaving 9 bases between the germline ends.

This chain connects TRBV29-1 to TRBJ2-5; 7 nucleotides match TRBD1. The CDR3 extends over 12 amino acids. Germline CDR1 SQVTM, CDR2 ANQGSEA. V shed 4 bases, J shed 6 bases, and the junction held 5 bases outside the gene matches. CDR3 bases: TGCAGCGTTGTAGAGGGGGCGAAGACCCAGTACTTC. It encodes CSVVEGAKTQYF.

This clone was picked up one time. CDR3 loop: CASSVAGFGELFF. In DNA, the CDR3 is TGTGCCAGCAGCGTAGCCGGGTTCGGGGAGCTGTTTTTT. The rearrangement joins TRBV9 to TRBJ2-2; D uncertain. The CDR3 has 13 amino acids. Trimming pared 0 bases from V and 7 bases from J, leaving 7 bases between. Germline assignment: CDR1 SGDLS and CDR2 YYNGEE.

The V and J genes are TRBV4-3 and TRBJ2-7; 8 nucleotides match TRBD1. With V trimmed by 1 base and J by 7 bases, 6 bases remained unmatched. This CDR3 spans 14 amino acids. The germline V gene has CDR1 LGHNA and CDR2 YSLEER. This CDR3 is CASSQGGTGQEQYF. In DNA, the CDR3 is TGCGCCAGCAGCCAAGGGGGGACAGGACAGGAGCAGTACTTC.

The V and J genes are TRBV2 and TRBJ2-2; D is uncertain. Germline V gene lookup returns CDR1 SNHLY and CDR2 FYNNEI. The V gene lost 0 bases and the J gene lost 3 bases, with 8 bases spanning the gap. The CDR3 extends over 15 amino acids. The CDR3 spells CASSEARGYTGELFF. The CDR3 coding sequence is TGTGCCAGCAGTGAAGCGAGAGGTTACACCGGGGAGCTGTTTTTT.

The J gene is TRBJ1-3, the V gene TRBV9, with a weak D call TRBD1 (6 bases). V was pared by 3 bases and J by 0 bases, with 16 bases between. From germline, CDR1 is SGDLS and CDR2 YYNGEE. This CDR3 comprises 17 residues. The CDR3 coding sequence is TGTGCCAGCAGCGCACGGGACATGGCACGCTCTGGAAACACCATATATTTT. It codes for CASSARDMARSGNTIYF.

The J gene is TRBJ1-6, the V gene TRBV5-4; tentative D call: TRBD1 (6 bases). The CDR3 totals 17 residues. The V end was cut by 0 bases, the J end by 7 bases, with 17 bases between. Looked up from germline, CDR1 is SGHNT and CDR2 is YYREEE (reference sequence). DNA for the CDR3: TGTGCCAGCAGCTTGGCCGTCGCAGGGGCCTTCAATTCACCCCTCCACTTT. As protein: CASSLAVAGAFNSPLHF.

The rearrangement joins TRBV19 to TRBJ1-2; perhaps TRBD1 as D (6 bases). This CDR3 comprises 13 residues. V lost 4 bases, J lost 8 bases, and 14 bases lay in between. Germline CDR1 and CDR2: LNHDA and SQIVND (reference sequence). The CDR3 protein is CASSRTGPGGYTF. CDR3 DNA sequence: TGTGCCAGTAGTAGAACAGGGCCGGGGGGCTACACCTTC.

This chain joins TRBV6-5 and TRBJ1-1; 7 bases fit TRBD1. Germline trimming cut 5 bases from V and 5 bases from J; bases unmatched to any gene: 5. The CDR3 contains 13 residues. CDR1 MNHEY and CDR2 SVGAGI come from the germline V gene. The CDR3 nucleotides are TGTGCCAGCAGTCCACAGGGGAAGACTGAAGCTTTCTTT. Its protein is CASSPQGKTEAFF.

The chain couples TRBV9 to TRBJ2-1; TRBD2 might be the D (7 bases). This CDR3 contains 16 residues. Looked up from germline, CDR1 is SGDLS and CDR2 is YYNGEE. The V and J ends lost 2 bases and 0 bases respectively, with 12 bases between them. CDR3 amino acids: CASSVGGLSSYNEQFF. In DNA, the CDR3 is TGTGCCAGCAGCGTCGGGGGGCTGAGCTCCTACAATGAGCAGTTCTTC.

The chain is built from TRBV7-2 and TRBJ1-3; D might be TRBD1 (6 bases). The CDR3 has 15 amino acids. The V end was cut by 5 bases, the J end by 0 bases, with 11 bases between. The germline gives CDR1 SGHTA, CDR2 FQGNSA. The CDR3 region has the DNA TGTGCCAGCAGCCAAGGACAGCTCTCTGGAAACACCATATATTTT. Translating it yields CASSQGQLSGNTIYF. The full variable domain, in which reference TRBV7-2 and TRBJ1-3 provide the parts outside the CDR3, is GAGVSQSPSNKVTEKGKDVELRCDPISGHTALYWYRQSLGQGLEFLIYFQGNSAPDKSGLPSDRFSAERTGGSVSTLTIQRTQQEDSAVYLCASSQGQLSGNTIYFGEGSWLTVV.

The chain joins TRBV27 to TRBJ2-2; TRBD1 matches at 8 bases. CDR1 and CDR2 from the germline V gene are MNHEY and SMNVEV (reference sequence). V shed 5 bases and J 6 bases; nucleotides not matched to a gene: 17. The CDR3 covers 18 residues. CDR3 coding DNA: TGTGCCAGCAGTCCCCTGTGGACAGGGCCATACCTTTCCGGGGAGCTGTTTTTT. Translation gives CASSPLWTGPYLSGELFF.